This TCR beta chain comes out of a study of T cell repertoires in cytomegalovirus infection. To note about this clonotype: Its antigen remains unknown.

MiXCR was run by TCRdb on the reads, yielding one entry per CDR3 protein. The sample has hundreds of thousands of distinct CDR3 sequences, about 33% seen once. The CDR3 runs 15 residues. The germline CDR1 and CDR2 sequences are LNHNV and YYDKDF (reference sequence). V lost 0 bases and J 1 base, leaving 7 bases between the germline ends. The sample here was cultured PBMCs, taken from culture after CMV antigen stimulation. The TCR originated in a human donor in good health (CMV status not recorded). Some clones in this sample may be carry-over from other donors' samples. The chain links TRBV15 to TRBJ1-5, with unresolved D. The CDR3 reads CATSRDRASNQPQHF. CDR3 DNA: TGTGCCACCAGCAGAGATCGGGCGAGCAATCAGCCCCAGCATTTT.